This TCR beta chain comes out of a study of cytomegalovirus exposure and HLA in healthy donors. Study overall: Earlier, 95 million to 120 million unique TCR beta sequences were recovered from about 200 million T cells by an analysis.

Worth noting for this clone: Its antigen remains unknown.

Findings and limits, study-wide: As a later analysis showed, several of the most significant clusters appeared to be linked to common viral pathogens. Association with HLA alleles at 0.05 false discovery rate was found for 16,951 TCR beta sequences in a later analysis.

PCR involved 60 Vbeta and 13 Jbeta primers. Sequencing used immunoSEQ multiplex PCR; TCRdb keeps in-frame clones, though not all of them. The table records approximately 190,000 clones, 70% of them present only once. The sequenced sample was PBMCs. The origin of this receptor is a man between 35 and 55 years old in good health and CMV-seropositive.

CDR3 region: CASRTGLHTFQETQYF. Written as DNA, the CDR3 is TGTGCCAGCAGAACCGGACTCCACACATTCCAAGAGACCCAGTACTTC. The chain uses TRBV5-6 and TRBJ2-5, with D maybe TRBD2 (5 bases). Germline V gives CDR1 SGHDT, CDR2 YYEEEE. The CDR3 totals 16 residues. Trimming took off 5 bases at V and 1 base at J, with 18 bases between the two ends.